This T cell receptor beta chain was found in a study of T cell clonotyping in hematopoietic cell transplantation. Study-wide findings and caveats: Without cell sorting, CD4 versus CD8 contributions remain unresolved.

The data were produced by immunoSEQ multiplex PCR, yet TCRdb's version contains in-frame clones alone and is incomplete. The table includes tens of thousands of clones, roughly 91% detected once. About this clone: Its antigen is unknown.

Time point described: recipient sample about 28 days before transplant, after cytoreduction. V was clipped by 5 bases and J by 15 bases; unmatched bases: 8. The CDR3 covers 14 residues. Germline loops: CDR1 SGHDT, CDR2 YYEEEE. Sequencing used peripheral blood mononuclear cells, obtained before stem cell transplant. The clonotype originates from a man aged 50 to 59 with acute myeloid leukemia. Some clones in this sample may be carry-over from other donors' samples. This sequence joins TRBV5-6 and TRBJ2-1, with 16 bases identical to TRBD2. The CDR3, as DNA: TGTGCCAGCAGGGCGGGACTAGCGGGAGGGCCGGGGTTCTTC. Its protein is CASRAGLAGGPGFF.